The rows below give T cell receptor beta chains drawn from one sample of a study of OX40 agonist ivuxolimab in advanced cancers. This table comes from immunoSEQ multiplex PCR, and its TCRdb copy is limited to in-frame clones, with some not included. The data show 90,000 to 130,000 clones, with around 93% seen just once and around 0.64% held by the top ten. Sequencing used CD4+ or CD8+ T cells sorted from blood, obtained in a trial of the OX40 agonist ivuxolimab. The receptors here all came from an adult with an advanced solid tumor such as melanoma, head and neck, liver or kidney cancer. Each CDR3 is given with its conserved first and last residue. The D gene is left open where the match is weak. The size of a clone is reported for some rows only, either as once, few or many, or as a class for expanded clones.

j_call v_call clone_size d_call cdr3_aa cdr3_nt
TRBJ1-6 TRBV6-1 . TRBD1 CASRLTGTDSPLHF TGTGCCAGCAGATTGACAGGGACGGATTCACCCCTCCACTTT
TRBJ1-2 TRBV30 . . CAWSLPNYGYTF TGTGCCTGGAGCCTCCCGAACTATGGCTACACCTTC
TRBJ2-1 TRBV6-6 . TRBD2 CASSYSLAAYNEQFF TGTGCCAGCAGTTACTCACTAGCGGCCTACAATGAGCAGTTCTTC
TRBJ1-4 TRBV9 . TRBD1 CASSVGTGNEKLFF TGTGCCAGCAGCGTAGGGACAGGGAATGAAAAACTGTTTTTT
TRBJ2-7 TRBV6-5 once TRBD1 CASWGQGEYEQYF TGTGCCAGCTGGGGACAGGGGGAATACGAGCAGTACTTC
TRBJ1-5 TRBV6-5 . . CASRPGPYSNQPQHF TGTGCCAGCAGACCAGGGCCGTATAGCAATCAGCCCCAGCATTTT
TRBJ2-7 TRBV6-5 . TRBD2 CASSASGSYEQYF TGTGCCAGCAGCGCGAGCGGGAGCTACGAGCAGTACTTC
TRBJ1-1 TRBV30 . . CAWRQGMNTEAFF TGTGCCTGGAGGCAGGGGATGAACACTGAAGCTTTCTTT
TRBJ2-5 TRBV7-9 . . CASRGQETQYF TGTGCCAGCCGCGGACAAGAGACCCAGTACTTC
TRBJ1-3 TRBV6-6 . . CASSYRASGNTIYF TGTGCCAGCAGTTACAGGGCCTCTGGAAACACCATATATTTT
TRBJ1-2 TRBV5-5 . TRBD1 CASLFGDRSTPNYGYTF TGTGCCAGCCTTTTTGGGGACAGGTCGACCCCTAACTATGGCTACACCTTC
TRBJ2-1 TRBV5-1 . . CASSSYSTLRHNEQFF TGCGCCAGCAGCTCCTATAGTACCCTCCGACACAATGAGCAGTTCTTC
TRBJ2-7 TRBV9 . . CASSISWQGGEQYF TGTGCCAGCAGCATAAGTTGGCAGGGTGGCGAGCAGTACTTC
TRBJ2-7 TRBV6-1 . . CASSEGWLTSYEQYF TGTGCCAGCAGTGAAGGATGGTTAACCTCCTACGAGCAGTACTTC
TRBJ1-1 TRBV10-3 few . CAISAQLNTEAFF TGTGCCATCAGTGCCCAGCTGAACACTGAAGCTTTCTTT
TRBJ2-5 TRBV7-9 . . CASSSQGETQYF TGTGCCAGCAGTTCTCAGGGGGAGACCCAGTACTTC
TRBJ2-2 TRBV5-4 . . CASSRESSSANTGELFF TGTGCCAGCAGCCGCGAATCGTCTAGCGCAAACACCGGGGAGCTGTTTTTT
TRBJ1-2 TRBV30 . TRBD1 CAWSVQGDYGYTF TGTGCCTGGAGTGTACAGGGGGACTATGGCTACACCTTC
TRBJ2-1 TRBV11-3 . TRBD2 CASSLRLTSGSNEQFF TGTGCCAGCAGCTTACGTTTAACTAGCGGGAGCAATGAGCAGTTCTTC
TRBJ2-5 TRBV7-3 . . CASSLLGSPQETQYF TGTGCCAGCAGCTTACTCGGGAGCCCCCAAGAGACCCAGTACTTC
TRBJ2-2 TRBV5-4 . TRBD2 CASSLPLAGGTGELFF TGTGCCAGCAGCTTGCCACTAGCGGGGGGTACCGGGGAGCTGTTTTTT
TRBJ2-6 TRBV18 . . CASSPPSGSGANVLTF TGTGCCAGCTCACCACCTTCAGGGTCTGGGGCCAACGTCCTGACTTTC
TRBJ2-7 TRBV9 . TRBD1 CASSLTGDLSYEQYF TGTGCCAGCAGCCTCACAGGGGACCTCTCCTACGAGCAGTACTTC
TRBJ2-1 TRBV10-3 once TRBD2 CAIGTSGVNEQFF TGTGCCATCGGGACTAGCGGGGTCAATGAGCAGTTCTTC
TRBJ2-1 TRBV10-3 . TRBD2 CAISPRTSGTSYNEQFF TGTGCCATCAGCCCTCGGACTAGCGGAACCTCCTACAATGAGCAGTTCTTC
TRBJ2-7 TRBV6-1 . TRBD1 CASSTTGNSYEQYF TGTGCCAGCAGTACGACAGGGAACTCCTACGAGCAGTACTTC
TRBJ2-5 TRBV19 . TRBD1 CASSTQGRGQETQYF TGTGCCAGTAGTACACAGGGGAGAGGTCAAGAGACCCAGTACTTC
TRBJ1-6 TRBV10-1 few . CASSETPGGSPLHF TGCGCCAGCAGTGAGACCCCGGGGGGTTCACCCCTCCACTTT
TRBJ2-7 TRBV29-1 . TRBD1 CSGTGANSYEQYF TGCAGTGGGACAGGGGCAAACTCCTACGAGCAGTACTTC
TRBJ1-2 TRBV5-6 . TRBD1 CASSAGTVDGYTF TGTGCCAGCAGCGCTGGGACAGTCGATGGCTACACCTTC
TRBJ2-1 TRBV5-1 . . CASSPGYPGTYEQFF TGCGCCAGCAGCCCAGGATATCCAGGGACCTATGAGCAGTTCTTC
TRBJ2-3 TRBV4-1 . . CASSQTGITLHTQYF TGCGCCAGCAGCCAAACCGGAATAACCTTACATACGCAGTATTTT
TRBJ1-2 TRBV30 . . CAWSVQIGYTF TGTGCCTGGAGTGTACAGATCGGCTACACCTTC
TRBJ1-6 TRBV5-1 . TRBD1 CASSPGQGASYNSPLHF TGCGCCAGCAGCCCGGGACAGGGGGCTTCCTATAATTCACCCCTCCACTTT
TRBJ2-1 TRBV5-4 . TRBD2 CASSPGLAVTNEQFF TGTGCCAGCAGCCCGGGGCTAGCGGTCACAAATGAGCAGTTCTTC